This TCR beta chain was identified during a study of PD-L1 blockade in urothelial cancer. For the study at large: Blood was analyzed 3 weeks (second dose) and 6 weeks after treatment start. Study-level findings and limits: Tumor-associated clones in blood expanded more at 3 weeks in durable-benefit patients.

Germline V CDR1 and CDR2: MNHNY, SVGAGI (reference sequence). The CDR3 spans 13 residues. The junction had 0 bases not matched to a gene; V was cut back by 2 bases and J by 4 bases. Time point defined: pretreatment peripheral blood. TCRdb keeps only in-frame clones here, not all; method: immunoSEQ multiplex PCR. The sample yields tens of thousands of clones, around 89% seen once. About this clone: Its antigen is still unknown.

The receptor comes from a man aged 55 to 70 with urothelial cancer. V and J are TRBV6-6 and TRBJ1-1; TRBD1 agrees at 8 bases. The material was PBMCs, obtained around atezolizumab (anti-PD-L1) treatment. CDR3 DNA sequence: TGTGCCAGCAGTTACACAGGGGGCACTGAAGCTTTCTTT. Residues: CASSYTGGTEAFF.